This T cell receptor beta chain was captured by sequencing in a study of human T cells and chemical hapten exposure. On the study more broadly: Patch tests of 0.01% DPC on the upper back were read at 6 days. Largely, small differences in pooled library volume made per-sample TCR yields vary.

This CDR3 is built from 17 residues. Germline V gene data show CDR1 as MDHEN and CDR2 as SYDVKM. J was trimmed by 7 bases and V by 6 bases; bases with no gene match: 18. Individual cDNA molecules each carried unique molecular identifiers attached by the library. TCRdb passed the RACE reads through MiXCR, listing each CDR3 protein once. The top ten clones hold around 2.4% of a sample with more than 100,000 distinct CDR3 sequences, around 10% of them seen once. Sample time point: patch test 3, about 24 weeks after DPC sensitization. Treatment: therapeutic diphenylcyclopropenone sensitization with weekly scalp DPC.

This receptor was identified in a woman aged 50 to 65 with alopecia areata. Some clones in this sample may be carry-over from other donors' samples. The rearrangement joins TRBV28 to TRBJ1-5; 7 nucleotides align to TRBD1. Material: whole blood, obtained in connection with sensitization to the hapten diphenylcyclopropenone (DPC). The CDR3, as DNA: TGTGCCAGCAGCCCCGGACAGGCCGAGGGCTGCATGCAGCCCCAGCATTTT. It yields the protein CASSPGQAEGCMQPQHF.